Listed below are T cell receptor beta chains from one sample, sequenced in a study of T cells in Graves' hyperthyroidism and ophthalmopathy. TCRdb independently ran MiXCR on the multiplex PCR reads; one entry per CDR3 protein. The sample includes 300,000 to 450,000 distinct CDR3 sequences, about 18% seen only once; the top ten take around two fifths. The sequenced sample was blood. The source of these receptors is a man younger than 35 with Graves' ophthalmopathy. CDR3s include the opening cysteine and the closing phenylalanine or tryptophan. The D gene is left open where the match is weak. Rows give clone size only sometimes, using once, few, many, or a class for an expanded clone.

j_call | v_call | d_call | clone_size | cdr3_aa | cdr3_nt
TRBJ1-2 | TRBV19 | - | few | CASSIVRSINYGYTF | TGTGCCAGTAGTATCGTACGGAGTATAAACTATGGCTACACCTTC
TRBJ1-5 | TRBV3-1 | - | many | CASSQAHSDQPQHF | TGTGCCAGCAGCCAAGCCCACTCGGATCAGCCCCAGCATTTT
TRBJ1-1 | TRBV7-2 | - | many | CASSLVGRLNTEAFF | TGTGCCAGCAGCTTAGTGGGACGGTTGAACACTGAAGCTTTCTTT
TRBJ1-2 | TRBV10-1 | TRBD1 | - | CASSERQGSGYTF | TGCGCCAGCAGTGAGAGACAGGGAAGTGGCTACACCTTC
TRBJ1-4 | TRBV4-1 | - | few | CASSQAATGTNEKLFF | TGCGCCAGCAGCCAAGCTGCGACAGGAACTAATGAAAAACTGTTTTTT
TRBJ2-5 | TRBV6-2/TRBV6-3 | TRBD2 | many | CASSYSELPGGSIQETQYF | TGTGCCAGCAGTTACTCGGAGTTGCCGGGGGGTAGTATCCAAGAGACCCAGTACTTC
TRBJ1-2 | TRBV12-3/TRBV12-4 | - | - | CASSYGGNGYAF | TGTGCCAGCAGTTACGGAGGGAATGGCTACGCCTTC
TRBJ2-2 | TRBV6-5 | - | few | CASSYSYNVNTGELFF | TGTGCCAGCAGTTACTCTTACAATGTGAACACCGGGGAGCTGTTTTTT
TRBJ1-6 | TRBV12-3/TRBV12-4 | TRBD1 | many | CASRGPTGVNSPLHF | TGTGCCAGCAGAGGCCCGACAGGGGTGAATTCACCCCTCCACTTT
TRBJ2-7 | TRBV12-3/TRBV12-4 | TRBD1 | many | CASSFKGQGYEQYF | TGTGCCAGCAGTTTTAAGGGACAGGGGTACGAGCAGTACTTC
TRBJ1-1 | TRBV7-9 | TRBD1 | - | CASSLAGGTGGSGEAFF | TGTGCCAGCAGCTTAGCGGGGGGGACAGGGGGCTCGGGTGAAGCTTTCTTT
TRBJ1-5 | TRBV28 | TRBD1 | many | CASETGTGGNQPQHF | TGTGCCAGCGAAACCGGGACAGGGGGCAATCAGCCCCAGCATTTT
TRBJ2-3 | TRBV5-1 | - | - | CASSLLLRGGTDTQYF | TGCGCCAGCAGCTTACTCCTTAGGGGGGGCACAGATACGCAGTATTTT